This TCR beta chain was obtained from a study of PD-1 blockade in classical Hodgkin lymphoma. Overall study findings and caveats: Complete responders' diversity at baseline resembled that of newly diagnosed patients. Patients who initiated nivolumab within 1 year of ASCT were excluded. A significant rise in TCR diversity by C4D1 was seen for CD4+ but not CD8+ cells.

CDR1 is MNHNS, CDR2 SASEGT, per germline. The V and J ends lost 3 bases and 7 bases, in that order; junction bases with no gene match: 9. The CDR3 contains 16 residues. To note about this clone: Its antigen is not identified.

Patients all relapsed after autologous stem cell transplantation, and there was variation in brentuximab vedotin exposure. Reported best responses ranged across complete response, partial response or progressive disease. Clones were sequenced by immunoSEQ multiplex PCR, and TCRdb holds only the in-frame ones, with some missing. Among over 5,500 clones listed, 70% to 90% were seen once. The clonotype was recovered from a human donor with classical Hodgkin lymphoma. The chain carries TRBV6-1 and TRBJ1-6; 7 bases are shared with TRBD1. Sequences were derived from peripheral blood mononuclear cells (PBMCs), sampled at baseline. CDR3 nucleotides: TGTGCCAGCAGTGAGTACATTGGGACAGAGAATTCACCCCTCCACTTT. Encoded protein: CASSEYIGTENSPLHF.